This TCR beta chain was recorded in a study of T cell clones after liver transplantation. Across the whole study: Standard immunosuppression, with no induction, continued until 12-24 months after transplant.

Study findings and constraints: Post-transplant time points were not standardized, so conclusions are preliminary.

This clone was recorded at least ten times. What it recognizes is unknown. V was trimmed by 10 bases and J by 7 bases, leaving 16 bases between them. The V gene's germline CDR1 is SNHLY and CDR2 FYNNEI. The CDR3 spans 12 residues. TCRdb's table, derived via immunoSEQ multiplex PCR, lists solely in-frame clones and lacks some. The data hold over 60,000 clones, with roughly 80% observed a single time. Sequenced material: CD4+ T cells from blood, taken before liver transplant. This sequence originates from a human donor who received a liver transplant. This chain connects TRBV2 to TRBJ1-2, with a possible D match to TRBD1 (6 bases). Written as DNA, the CDR3 is TGTGCCATAAGACGGGGGCAGGGTGGCTACACCTTC. This translates into CAIRRGQGGYTF.